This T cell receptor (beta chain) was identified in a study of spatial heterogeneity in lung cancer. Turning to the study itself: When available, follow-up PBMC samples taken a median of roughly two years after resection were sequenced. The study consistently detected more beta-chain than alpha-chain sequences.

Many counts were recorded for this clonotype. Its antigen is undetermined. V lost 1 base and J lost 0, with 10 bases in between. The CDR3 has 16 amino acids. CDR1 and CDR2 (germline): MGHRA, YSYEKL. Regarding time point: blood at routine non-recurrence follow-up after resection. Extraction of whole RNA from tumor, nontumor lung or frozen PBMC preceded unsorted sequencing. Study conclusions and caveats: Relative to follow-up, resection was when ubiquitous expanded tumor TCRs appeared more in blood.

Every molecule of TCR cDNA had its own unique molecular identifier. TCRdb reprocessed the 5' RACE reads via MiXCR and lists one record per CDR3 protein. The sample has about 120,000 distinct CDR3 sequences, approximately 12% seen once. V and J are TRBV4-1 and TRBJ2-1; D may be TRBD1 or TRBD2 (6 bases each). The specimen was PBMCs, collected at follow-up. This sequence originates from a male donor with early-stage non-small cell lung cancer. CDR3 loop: CASSQAQGLSYNEQFF. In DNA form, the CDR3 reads TGCGCCAGCAGCCAAGCACAGGGACTCTCCTACAATGAGCAGTTCTTC.